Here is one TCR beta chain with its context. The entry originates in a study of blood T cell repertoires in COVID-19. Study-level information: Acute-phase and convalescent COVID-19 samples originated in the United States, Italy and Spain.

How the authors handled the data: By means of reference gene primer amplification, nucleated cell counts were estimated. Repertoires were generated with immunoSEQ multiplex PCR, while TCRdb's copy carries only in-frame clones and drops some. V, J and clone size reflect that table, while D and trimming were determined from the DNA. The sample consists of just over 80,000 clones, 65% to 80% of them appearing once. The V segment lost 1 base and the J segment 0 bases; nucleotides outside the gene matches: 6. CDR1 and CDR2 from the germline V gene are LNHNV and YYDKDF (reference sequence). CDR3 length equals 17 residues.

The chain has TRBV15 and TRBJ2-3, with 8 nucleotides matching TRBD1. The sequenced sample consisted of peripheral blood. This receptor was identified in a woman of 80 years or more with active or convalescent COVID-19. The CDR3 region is CATSRGSGGPSTDTQYF. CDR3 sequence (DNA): TGTGCCACCAGCAGAGGGTCAGGGGGCCCTAGCACAGATACGCAGTATTTT.